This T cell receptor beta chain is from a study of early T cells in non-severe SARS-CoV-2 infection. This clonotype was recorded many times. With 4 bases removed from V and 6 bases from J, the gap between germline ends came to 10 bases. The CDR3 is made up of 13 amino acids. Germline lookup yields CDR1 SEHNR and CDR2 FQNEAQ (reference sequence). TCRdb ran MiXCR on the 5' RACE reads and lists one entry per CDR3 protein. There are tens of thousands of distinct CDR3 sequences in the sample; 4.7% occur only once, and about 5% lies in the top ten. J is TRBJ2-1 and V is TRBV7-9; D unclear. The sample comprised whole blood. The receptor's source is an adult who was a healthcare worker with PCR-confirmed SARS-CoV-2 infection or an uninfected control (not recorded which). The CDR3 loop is CASSSSGRNEQFF. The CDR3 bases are TGTGCCAGCAGCTCCTCCGGGCGCAATGAGCAGTTCTTC.